What follows describes a single T cell receptor beta chain. 5'RACE primed at constant segments yielded TCR alpha and TCR beta cDNA libraries bearing sample barcodes and UMIs. TCRdb re-derived calls from the 5' RACE reads in MiXCR, one entry per CDR3 protein. The sample contains approximately 300,000 distinct CDR3 sequences, roughly 15% of which appear only once. The data were taken from a study of T-cell memory formation after mild COVID-19. Overall study: TCR clusters were mostly confined to one donor each.

With 4 bases clipped from V and 0 bases from J, the junction kept 4 bases outside the gene matches. The CDR3 extends over 15 amino acids. In germline, CDR1 is SGHTA, CDR2 FQGNSA. The source is a man in his late teens or twenties who had mild COVID-19 (a few samples of this study predate the infection). Cell type and time point are not known. V is TRBV7-2 and J is TRBJ2-3; 7 bases line up with TRBD2. Specimen: PBMCs or a T cell subset sorted from them (not recorded which). CDR3 in DNA: TGTGCCAGCAGCTCCGGGACTATTAGCACAGATACGCAGTATTTT. As protein: CASSSGTISTDTQYF.